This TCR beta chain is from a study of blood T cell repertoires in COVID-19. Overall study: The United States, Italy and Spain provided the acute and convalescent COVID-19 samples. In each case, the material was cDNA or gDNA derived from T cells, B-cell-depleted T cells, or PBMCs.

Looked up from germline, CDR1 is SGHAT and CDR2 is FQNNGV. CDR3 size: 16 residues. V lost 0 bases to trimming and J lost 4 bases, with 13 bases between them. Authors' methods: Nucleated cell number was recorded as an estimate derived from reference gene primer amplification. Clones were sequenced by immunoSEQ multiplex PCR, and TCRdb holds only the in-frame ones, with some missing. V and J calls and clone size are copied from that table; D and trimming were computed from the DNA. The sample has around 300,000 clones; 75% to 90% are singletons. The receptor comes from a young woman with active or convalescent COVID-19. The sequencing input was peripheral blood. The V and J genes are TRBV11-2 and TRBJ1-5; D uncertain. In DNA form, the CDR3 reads TGTGCCAGCAGCTTAGAGGCCGGGGAGGGAAATCAGCCCCAGCATTTT. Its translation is CASSLEAGEGNQPQHF. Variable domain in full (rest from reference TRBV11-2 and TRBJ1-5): EAGVAQSPRYKIIEKRQSVAFWCNPISGHATLYWYQQILGQGPKLLIQFQNNGVVDDSQLPKDRFSAERLKGVDSTLKIQPAKLEDSAVYLCASSLEAGEGNQPQHFGDGTRLSIL.